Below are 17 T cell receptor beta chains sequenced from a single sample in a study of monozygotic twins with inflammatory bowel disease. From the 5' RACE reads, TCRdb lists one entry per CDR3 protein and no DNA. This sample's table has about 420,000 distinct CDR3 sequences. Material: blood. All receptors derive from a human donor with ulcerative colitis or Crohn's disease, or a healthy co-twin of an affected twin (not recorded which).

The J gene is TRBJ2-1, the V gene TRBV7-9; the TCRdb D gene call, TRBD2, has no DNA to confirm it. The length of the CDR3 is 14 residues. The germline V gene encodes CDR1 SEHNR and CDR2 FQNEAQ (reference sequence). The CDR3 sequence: CASSFSGSGNEQFF.

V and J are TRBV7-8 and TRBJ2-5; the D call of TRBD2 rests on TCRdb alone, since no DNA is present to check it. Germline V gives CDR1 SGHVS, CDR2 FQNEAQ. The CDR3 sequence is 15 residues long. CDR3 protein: CASSPQGRALETQYF.

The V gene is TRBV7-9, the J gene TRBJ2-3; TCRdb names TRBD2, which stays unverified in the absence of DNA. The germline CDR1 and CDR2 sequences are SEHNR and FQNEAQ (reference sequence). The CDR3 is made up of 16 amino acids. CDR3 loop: CASSRTLGPRADTQYF. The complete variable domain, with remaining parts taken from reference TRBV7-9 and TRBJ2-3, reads DTGVSQNPRHKITKRGQNVTFRCDPISEHNRLYWYRQTLGQGPEFLTYFQNEAQLEKSRLLSDRFSAERPKGSFSTLEIQRTEQGDSAMYLCASSRTLGPRADTQYFGPGTRLTVL.

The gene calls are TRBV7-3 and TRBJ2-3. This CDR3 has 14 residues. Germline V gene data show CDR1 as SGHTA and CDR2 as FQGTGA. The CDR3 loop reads CASSSGAHTDTQYF.

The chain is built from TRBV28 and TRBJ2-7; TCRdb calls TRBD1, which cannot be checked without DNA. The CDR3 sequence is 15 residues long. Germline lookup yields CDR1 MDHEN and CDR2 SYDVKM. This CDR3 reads CASSKTGTPPYEQYF.

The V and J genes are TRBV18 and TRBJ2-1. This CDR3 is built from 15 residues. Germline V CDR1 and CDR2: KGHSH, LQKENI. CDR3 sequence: CASSPRIGEYNEQFF.

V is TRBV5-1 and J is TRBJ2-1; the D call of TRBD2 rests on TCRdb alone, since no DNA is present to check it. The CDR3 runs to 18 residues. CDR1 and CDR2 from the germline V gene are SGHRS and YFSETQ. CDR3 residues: CASSLASGGPSSYNEQFF.

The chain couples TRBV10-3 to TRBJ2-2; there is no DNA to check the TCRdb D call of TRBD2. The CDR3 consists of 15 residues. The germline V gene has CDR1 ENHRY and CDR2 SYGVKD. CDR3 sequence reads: CAISEGRMNTGELFF.

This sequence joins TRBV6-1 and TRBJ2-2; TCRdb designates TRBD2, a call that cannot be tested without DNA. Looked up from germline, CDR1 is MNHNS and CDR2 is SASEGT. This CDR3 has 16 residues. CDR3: CASRTSGALRNGELFF.

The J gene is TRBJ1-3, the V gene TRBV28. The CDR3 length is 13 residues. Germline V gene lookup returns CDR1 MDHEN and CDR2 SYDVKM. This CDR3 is CASSLPVGNTIYF.

CDR3 region: CASSLEGGTGVPF. This sequence joins TRBV5-5 and TRBJ1-2; the D gene TCRdb calls, TRBD1, cannot be checked with no DNA. The CDR3 has 13 amino acids. CDR1 SGHKS and CDR2 YYEKEE come from the germline V gene (reference sequence). The full variable domain, rest sourced from reference TRBV5-5 and TRBJ1-2, is DAGVTQSPTHLIKTRGQQVTLRCSPISGHKSVSWYQQVLGQGPQFIFQYYEKEERGRGNFPDRFSARQFPNYSSELNVNALLLGDSALYLCASSLEGGTGVPFGSGTRLTVV.

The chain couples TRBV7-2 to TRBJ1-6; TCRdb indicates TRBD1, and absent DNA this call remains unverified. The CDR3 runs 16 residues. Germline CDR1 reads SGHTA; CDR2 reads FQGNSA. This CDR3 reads CASSLGQATYNSPLHF.

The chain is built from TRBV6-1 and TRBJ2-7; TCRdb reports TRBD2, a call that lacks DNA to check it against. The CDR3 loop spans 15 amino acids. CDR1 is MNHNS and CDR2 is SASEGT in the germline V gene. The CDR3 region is CASRAEGTRGLEQYF.

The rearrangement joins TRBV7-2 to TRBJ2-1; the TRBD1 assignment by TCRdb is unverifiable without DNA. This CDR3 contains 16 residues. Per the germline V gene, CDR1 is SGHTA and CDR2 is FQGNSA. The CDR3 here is CASSHPGAATYNEQFF.

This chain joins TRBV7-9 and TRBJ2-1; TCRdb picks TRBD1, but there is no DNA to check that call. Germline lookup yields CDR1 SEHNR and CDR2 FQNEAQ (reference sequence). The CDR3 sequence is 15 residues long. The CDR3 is CAGAPRTGDYNEQFF.

CDR3 amino acids: CASSPGPNQETQYF. The chain uses TRBV7-2 and TRBJ2-5; TCRdb calls TRBD1, which cannot be checked without DNA. The germline V gene has CDR1 SGHTA and CDR2 FQGNSA. This CDR3 is built from 14 residues.

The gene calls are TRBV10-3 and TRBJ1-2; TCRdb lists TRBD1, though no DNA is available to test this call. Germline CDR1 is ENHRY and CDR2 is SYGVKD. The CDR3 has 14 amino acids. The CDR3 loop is CAISQGLANYGYTF.